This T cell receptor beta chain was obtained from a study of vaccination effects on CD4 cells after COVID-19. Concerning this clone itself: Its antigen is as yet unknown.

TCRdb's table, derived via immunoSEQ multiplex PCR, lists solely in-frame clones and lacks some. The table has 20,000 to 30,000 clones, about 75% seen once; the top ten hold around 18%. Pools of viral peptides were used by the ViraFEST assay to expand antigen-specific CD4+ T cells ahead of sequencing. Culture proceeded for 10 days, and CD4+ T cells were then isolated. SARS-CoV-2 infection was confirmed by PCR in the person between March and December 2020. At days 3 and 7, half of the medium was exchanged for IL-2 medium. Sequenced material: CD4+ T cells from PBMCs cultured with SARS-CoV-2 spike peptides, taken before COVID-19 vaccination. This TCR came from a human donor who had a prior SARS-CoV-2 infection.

The CDR3 loop is CASSLQGLAGETQYF. The CDR3 DNA sequence: TGTGCCAGCAGTTTACAGGGACTAGCGGGAGAGACCCAGTACTTC. V gene TRBV6-1 combines with J gene TRBJ2-5, with 12 bases aligning to TRBD2. The CDR3 is 15 residues long. V lost 5 bases, J lost 4 bases, and 5 bases stayed unmatched. CDR1 is MNHNS and CDR2 is SASEGT in the germline V gene.